The next 11 T cell receptor beta chains were all read from a single sample in a study of T cells in tumors after PD-1 blockade (dated by TCRdb to between 2018 and 2021). Taken with the paper, the label for time point translates to: after anti-PD-1 therapy. The protocol used for the library was the immunoSEQ multiplex PCR assay. Imported from immuneACCESS, the table was reduced by TCRdb to in-frame sequences with V and J called. These copies leave out some clones; in studies compared against another copy, an unresolved V gene accounts for under half, and the cause of the remainder is not known. The sample records around 13,000 clones, 80% to 85% of which are singletons. Around 25% of the sample rests with the top ten. The material was PBMCs, obtained after anti-PD-1 treatment. These TCRs come from a human donor with basal cell carcinoma.

The chain carries TRBV23-1 and TRBJ1-5, with 9 bases lining up with TRBD1. TRBV23-1 has ORF status, its function being uncertain. This CDR3 is 16 amino acids long. V shed 4 bases, J shed 1 base, and the junction held 5 bases outside the gene matches. The CDR3 is CASSLLDRGSNQPQHF. The CDR3 nucleotides are TGCGCCAGCAGTCTATTGGACAGGGGAAGCAATCAGCCCCAGCATTTT.

This clone has just a few counts. The gene calls are TRBV2 and TRBJ1-4; D is undetermined. With 0 bases removed from V and 7 bases from J, the gap between germline ends came to 9 bases. The CDR3 is 14 residues long. Per the germline V gene, CDR1 is SNHLY and CDR2 is FYNNEI. The CDR3 nucleotides read TGTGCCAGCAGTGAAGCGTCCGGACGTGAAAAACTGTTTTTT. This encodes CASSEASGREKLFF.

The chain uses TRBV5-5 and TRBJ2-5, with 9 positions matching TRBD1. J lost 5 bases, V lost 4 bases, and 12 bases had no gene match. The CDR3 consists of 16 residues. The germline CDR1 and CDR2 sequences are SGHKS and YYEKEE (reference sequence). The CDR3 DNA sequence: TGTGCCAGCAGCGGAGGACCGGGGACAGGGTTGGAGACCCAGTACTTC. Translated, it gives CASSGGPGTGLETQYF. The whole variable domain, remainder taken from reference TRBV5-5 and TRBJ2-5, is DAGVTQSPTHLIKTRGQQVTLRCSPISGHKSVSWYQQVLGQGPQFIFQYYEKEERGRGNFPDRFSARQFPNYSSELNVNALLLGDSALYLCASSGGPGTGLETQYFGPGTRLLVL.

The chain employs TRBV5-4 and TRBJ1-1; 8 positions match TRBD1. The V segment lost 4 bases and the J segment 4 bases; nucleotides outside the gene matches: 9. This CDR3 spans 15 amino acids. Per germline, CDR1 SGHNT and CDR2 YYREEE (reference sequence). The CDR3 region is CASSLDRVVGTEAFF. CDR3 bases: TGTGCCAGCAGCCTGGACAGGGTGGTGGGCACTGAAGCTTTCTTT.

V and J are TRBV10-3 and TRBJ2-1; 8 positions agree with TRBD1. V lost 5 bases to trimming and J lost 8 bases; unmatched junction nucleotides: 5. Germline V CDR1 and CDR2: ENHRY, SYGVKD. The CDR3 is made up of 13 amino acids. CDR3 bases: TGTGCCATCAGTCGACAGGGGATGGATGAGCAGTTCTTC. It specifies CAISRQGMDEQFF.

The chain uses TRBV6-5 and TRBJ2-3, with D possibly matching TRBD1 (5 bases). Germline V gives CDR1 MNHEY, CDR2 SVGAGI. The CDR3 has 16 amino acids. V lost 0 bases to trimming and J lost 3 bases, with 13 bases between them. The CDR3 loop reads CASSYSRQTRTDTQYF. CDR3 bases: TGTGCCAGCAGTTACTCCAGACAGACGAGGACAGATACGCAGTATTTT.

The V call is TRBV18, the J call TRBJ1-5, with D possibly being TRBD1 (5 bases). Germline assignment: CDR1 KGHSH and CDR2 LQKENI. The ends were cut back, 3 bases at V and 7 bases at J, with 16 bases in the middle. The CDR3 is 15 amino acids. The CDR3 DNA reads TGTGCCAGCTCACCTAGCTGGGGCGCGGAGCAGCCCCAGCATTTT. It encodes CASSPSWGAEQPQHF.

The genes are TRBV3-1 (or the pseudogene TRBV3-2) and TRBJ2-7, with 9 bases aligning to TRBD2. The germline gives CDR1 LGHDT, CDR2 YNNKEL (reference sequence). V lost 0 bases to trimming and J lost 2 bases; unmatched junction nucleotides: 2. This CDR3 is built from 15 residues. CDR3 loop: CASSQELAGPYEQYF. CDR3 nucleotides: TGTGCCAGCAGCCAAGAACTAGCGGGCCCCTACGAGCAGTACTTC.

This sequence joins TRBV5-1 and TRBJ2-2, with 10 bases matching TRBD2. The CDR3 loop spans 15 amino acids. CDR1 is SGHRS and CDR2 is YFSETQ in the germline V gene. J gave up 5 bases and V 5 bases, and 6 bases lay outside the gene matches. The CDR3 DNA reads as TGCGCCAGCAGAACCACTAGCGGGGTAACCGGGGAGCTGTTTTTT. It is translated as CASRTTSGVTGELFF.

The V gene is TRBV2, the J gene TRBJ1-5; D call uncertain. Germline CDR1 and CDR2: SNHLY and FYNNEI. This CDR3 has 14 residues. The ends were cut back, 6 bases at V and 0 bases at J, with 9 bases in the middle. CDR3 DNA sequence: TGTGCCAGCAGGTACGGAAATAGCAATCAGCCCCAGCATTTT. It translates to CASRYGNSNQPQHF.

This clone was counted once. The chain couples TRBV9 to TRBJ1-4, with unresolved D. The germline V gene has CDR1 SGDLS and CDR2 YYNGEE. V lost 7 bases to trimming and J lost 2 bases, with 12 bases between them. This CDR3 has 14 residues. The CDR3 loop is CASAMWATNEKLFF. The CDR3 DNA sequence: TGTGCCAGCGCGATGTGGGCCACTAATGAAAAACTGTTTTTT.